This T cell receptor (beta chain) was sequenced during a study of blood T cells in healthy people across ages. A second about 6 to 12 cycle PCR used barcoded and J-beta primers. Each of the cDNA molecules was tagged by a template-switch adaptor with 12 random nucleotides. A single record per CDR3 protein comes from TCRdb applying MiXCR to the 5' RACE reads. This table has around 1,000,000 distinct CDR3 sequences, 20% to 25% appearing once. Each donor's blood draw was roughly 10 milliliters of peripheral blood. The CDR3 spans 13 residues. Germline CDR1 and CDR2: SQVTM and ANQGSEA. Details on this clonotype: One junction end disagrees with the germline gene, perhaps due to a read error.

The sample was also linked to a second study, of T cells of mothers and their children. From that paper: Each mother gave over 8 million TCR beta CDR3 reads; each child, about 3 million.

The sample comprised blood. The TCR originated in a girl aged 2 to 10 in good health. The genes are TRBV29-1 and TRBJ2-5; 7 nucleotides align to TRBD2. The CDR3 DNA reads as TGCGGCGTTTCTGGACTAGGCGGAGAGACCCAGTACTTC. It yields the protein CGVSGLGGETQYF. Combining the CDR3 with reference TRBV29-1 and TRBJ2-5 gives the whole variable domain SAVISQKPSRDICQRGTSLTIQCQVDSQVTMMFWYRQQPGQSLTLIATANQGSEATYESGFVIDKFPISRPNLTFSTLTVSNMSPEDSSIYLCGVSGLGGETQYFGPGTRLLVL.